This TCR beta chain was captured by sequencing in a study of shared clonotypes between healthy human individuals. The CDR3 length is 15 residues. Unmatched junction bases numbered 12, after V lost 3 bases and J lost 5 bases. Germline values: CDR1 GTSNPN, CDR2 SVGIG (reference sequence). Points on this clone: The antigen is unknown.

Study-level points and caveats: Against clonotypes common to all four donors, non-shared ones had lower generation probabilities. It was the few donors that limited the genetic and exposure-history diversity represented. Among donors, the sharing of clonotypes was expected to be influenced by sequencing depth.

Assay execution proceeded at the deep level. Profiled with immunoSEQ multiplex PCR; TCRdb holds only in-frame clones, not every one. The table lists millions of clones, 85% to 95% of them singletons. Source material: naive CD4+ T cells sorted from blood. As for subset: CD45RA+ positively selected. This chain uses TRBV30 with TRBJ1-2; 7 bases are shared with TRBD1. This receptor was obtained from a man aged 18-30 years in good health. CDR3 protein: CAWSARQGLVYGYTF. The CDR3 DNA sequence: TGTGCCTGGAGCGCCCGACAGGGATTAGTATATGGCTACACCTTC.